This passage covers 23 T cell receptor beta chains from one sample sequenced in a study of T cell responses to AZD1222 COVID-19 vaccine. Repertoires were generated with immunoSEQ multiplex PCR, while TCRdb's copy carries only in-frame clones and drops some. The table lists 87,000 or so clones, roughly 89% of them singletons, with roughly 3.7% in the top ten. The sequencing used peripheral blood, collected on day 0 of AZD1222 vaccination. Source of these receptors: an adult in good health.

The chain is built from TRBV6-5 and TRBJ1-2, with 8 bases matching TRBD1. The CDR3 covers 15 residues. Germline V lookup: CDR1 MNHEY, CDR2 SVGAGI. V lost 6 bases to trimming and J lost 4 bases; unmatched junction nucleotides: 10. CDR3 region: CASRDRARPIYGYTF. CDR3 nucleotide sequence: TGTGCCAGCAGGGACAGGGCCAGGCCGATCTATGGCTACACCTTC.

The chain employs TRBV2 and TRBJ2-3, with D unclear. V lost 9 bases and J lost 0, with 7 bases in between. This CDR3 comprises 12 residues. CDR1 and CDR2 from the germline V gene are SNHLY and FYNNEI. CDR3 residues: CARQTSTDTQYF. CDR3 bases: TGTGCCAGGCAAACCAGCACAGATACGCAGTATTTT.

The chain combines TRBV7-2 with TRBJ2-5; D could derive from TRBD1 or TRBD2 (5 bases each). Between the trimmed V and J ends, which lost 5 bases and 2 bases, there was a span of 15 bases. The CDR3 runs to 15 residues. Germline-derived CDR1 and CDR2 are SGHTA and FQGNSA. The CDR3 loop is CASSPFWDAQETQYF. The CDR3 bases are TGTGCCAGCAGCCCGTTCTGGGACGCACAAGAGACCCAGTACTTC.

This chain connects TRBV6-5 to TRBJ1-5; weak D call: TRBD1 (5 bases). V lost 0 bases, J lost 8 bases, and 11 bases lay in between. The germline gives CDR1 MNHEY, CDR2 SVGAGI. The CDR3 covers 14 residues. The CDR3 loop reads CASSYSGAIEPQHF. CDR3 nucleotide sequence: TGTGCCAGCAGTTACTCTGGGGCGATCGAGCCCCAGCATTTT.

The CDR3 spells CASSESGLAVHTDTQYF. The CDR3 DNA reads TGCGCCAGCAGTGAAAGCGGACTAGCGGTCCACACAGATACGCAGTATTTT. This rearrangement joins TRBV10-2 to TRBJ2-3; TRBD2 aligns across 10 bases. With 3 bases clipped from V and 2 bases from J, the junction kept 8 bases outside the gene matches. This CDR3 comprises 17 residues. Per germline, CDR1 WSHSY and CDR2 SAAADI.

This clone occurred a few times. V and J are TRBV6-1 and TRBJ2-3; a weak D match, TRBD2 (6 bases). Looked up from germline, CDR1 is MNHNS and CDR2 is SASEGT. The CDR3 runs 17 residues. V lost 0 bases, J lost 0 bases, and 13 bases lay in between. DNA for the CDR3: TGTGCCAGCAGTGAAGCCCCCGGGGGACGGAGCACAGATACGCAGTATTTT. It yields the protein CASSEAPGGRSTDTQYF.

Only one count was recorded for this clone. This rearrangement joins TRBV10-1 to TRBJ1-5; D call uncertain. This CDR3 region has 13 residues. Trimming took 0 bases from V and 6 from J, leaving 6 bases between them. Germline CDR1 is WNHNN and CDR2 is SYGVQD (reference sequence). CDR3 coding DNA: TGCGCCAGCAGTGAGTCCGTGGGTCAGCCCCAGCATTTT. Protein product: CASSESVGQPQHF.

Concerning this clone: At the DNA level, this CDR3 is encoded by other sequences in the same sample as well. The chain links TRBV25-1 to TRBJ2-3; no definite D call. Germline V gene lookup returns CDR1 MGHDK and CDR2 SYGVNS. V was cut by 0 bases and J by 3 bases, with 7 bases left in between. The length of the CDR3 is 14 residues. The CDR3 reads CASSEYSLTDTQYF. CDR3 nucleotide sequence: TGTGCCAGCAGTGAATATAGCCTAACAGATACGCAGTATTTT.

This clone has a single count. The chain recombines TRBV12-3 or TRBV12-4 with TRBJ1-1, with 8 positions matching TRBD1. With 7 bases clipped from V and 7 bases from J, the junction kept 5 bases outside the gene matches. This CDR3 is 12 amino acids long. This CDR3 is CASKDRAVEAFF. CDR3 coding DNA: TGTGCCAGCAAGGACAGGGCTGTTGAAGCTTTCTTT.

This rearrangement joins TRBV5-5 to TRBJ1-5; possibly TRBD1 for D (5 bases). The V and J ends lost 0 bases and 9 bases respectively, with 10 bases between them. CDR3 length: 13 amino acids. The V gene's germline CDR1 is SGHKS and CDR2 YYEKEE (reference sequence). The CDR3 is CASSLDFGGPQHF. CDR3 nucleotide sequence: TGTGCCAGCAGCTTGGATTTCGGGGGGCCCCAGCATTTT.

The rearrangement links TRBV7-8 to TRBJ2-1; TRBD1 is a possible D gene (6 bases). There are 14 residues in the CDR3. V lost 3 bases to trimming and J lost 5 bases, with 11 bases between them. CDR1 and CDR2 (germline): SGHVS, FQNEAQ. The CDR3 region is CASSLQGPHNEQFF. The DNA of the CDR3 is TGTGCCAGCAGCTTGCAGGGGCCCCACAATGAGCAGTTCTTC. The full variable domain, its missing parts supplied by reference TRBV7-8 and TRBJ2-1, is GAGVSQSPRYKVAKRGQDVALRCDPISGHVSLFWYQQALGQGPEFLTYFQNEAQLDKSGLPSDRFFAERPEGSVSTLKIQRTQQEDSAVYLCASSLQGPHNEQFFGPGTRLTVL.

This clone has more than one count but fewer than ten. The chain joins TRBV6-5 to TRBJ2-1, with TRBD1 identical over 7 bases. Looked up from germline, CDR1 is MNHEY and CDR2 is SVGAGI. The CDR3 spans 13 residues. V shed 6 bases and J 8 bases; nucleotides not matched to a gene: 7. The chain's CDR3 is CASRRQGSDEQFF. CDR3 nucleotides: TGTGCCAGCAGAAGACAGGGTTCGGATGAGCAGTTCTTC.

CDR3 sequence: CASSPGFRQGQGETQYF. The CDR3 DNA sequence: TGCGCCAGCAGCCCGGGTTTTAGACAGGGTCAGGGAGAGACCCAGTACTTC. The V and J genes are TRBV5-1 and TRBJ2-5, with TRBD1 identical over 7 bases. Germline CDR1 reads SGHRS; CDR2 reads YFSETQ. CDR3 length: 17 residues. Germline trimming cut 4 bases from V and 4 bases from J; bases unmatched to any gene: 16.

The rearrangement joins TRBV27 to TRBJ2-2; D is undetermined. The CDR3 length is 13 residues. V dropped 1 base and J dropped 7 bases, with 7 bases sitting between them. Germline V gene lookup returns CDR1 MNHEY and CDR2 SMNVEV (reference sequence). The CDR3 nucleotides are TGTGCCAGCAGTTTATTATCGATCGGGGAGCTGTTTTTT. Translated: CASSLLSIGELFF.

The chain couples TRBV10-2 to TRBJ1-2; TRBD1 aligns across 7 bases. The CDR3 length is 15 residues. Germline lookup yields CDR1 WSHSY and CDR2 SAAADI. V shed 6 bases and J 2 bases; nucleotides not matched to a gene: 9. CDR3 sequence: CASRDLGQANYGYTF. The CDR3 bases are TGCGCCAGCAGGGATCTTGGACAGGCGAACTATGGCTACACCTTC.

The chain couples TRBV10-3 to TRBJ1-6, with D possibly TRBD1 on 5 matching bases. V gave up 7 bases and J gave up 5 bases, with 12 bases separating them. This CDR3 has 14 residues. Germline V gene data show CDR1 as ENHRY and CDR2 as SYGVKD. In nucleotides, the CDR3 is TGTGCCATCAACTCTAGACAGAATAATTCACCCCTCCACTTT. Protein: CAINSRQNNSPLHF.

This clone was observed many times. The chain has TRBV4-1 and TRBJ2-7; TRBD2 agrees at 7 bases. Germline CDR1 reads MGHRA; CDR2 reads YSYEKL. J gave up 1 base and V 8 bases, and 14 bases lay outside the gene matches. The CDR3 is 16 residues long. DNA for the CDR3: TGCGCCAGCTCGAGGCTAAGCGGGGTCGAGTCCTACGAGCAGTACTTC. It translates to CASSRLSGVESYEQYF.

V and J are TRBV13 and TRBJ2-7, with D perhaps TRBD1 (6 bases). Germline values: CDR1 PRHDT, CDR2 FYEKMQ (reference sequence). The V end lost 5 bases, the J end lost 3 bases, and 20 bases lay between the germline ends. CDR3 length equals 16 residues. The CDR3 region has the DNA TGTGCCAGCAGCCCGGACGGCGGACAGCAGTACTACGAGCAGTACTTC. It specifies CASSPDGGQQYYEQYF.

This clone has just one count. J is TRBJ1-5 and V is TRBV7-8; the D gene is possibly TRBD1 (5 bases). Trimming left V 4 bases short and J 5 bases short, with 6 bases between. In germline, CDR1 is SGHVS, CDR2 FQNEAQ. The CDR3 spans 12 residues. Here the CDR3 DNA reads TGTGCCAGCAGCTGGGGCGATCAGCCCCAGCATTTT. As protein: CASSWGDQPQHF.

The genes are TRBV27 and TRBJ2-7, with D possibly called TRBD1 or TRBD2 (5 bases each). The CDR3 sequence is 16 residues long. V was trimmed by 0 bases and J by 6 bases, leaving 18 bases between them. The germline V gene has CDR1 MNHEY and CDR2 SMNVEV (reference sequence). The CDR3 region has the DNA TGTGCCAGCAGTTTATCAATGACAGCAGGAGGCCGCGAGCAGTACTTC. Its protein product is CASSLSMTAGGREQYF.

This clone was detected a few times. V is TRBV6-5 and J is TRBJ1-4; D might be TRBD1 (5 bases). The CDR3 length is 15 residues. Germline V CDR1 and CDR2: MNHEY, SVGAGI. Trimming cost V 5 bases and J 8 bases, with 18 bases left between them. CDR3 DNA: TGTGCCAGCAGTACGGGGCCAGCCAGAGCCGAAAAACTGTTTTTT. Protein product: CASSTGPARAEKLFF.

The V and J genes are TRBV27 and TRBJ1-5; D gene ambiguous. This CDR3 is 14 amino acids long. V dropped 3 bases and J dropped 2 bases, with 8 bases sitting between them. Germline CDR1 reads MNHEY; CDR2 reads SMNVEV (reference sequence). CDR3: CASSFRRGNQPQHF. CDR3 DNA: TGTGCCAGCAGTTTTAGACGTGGCAATCAGCCCCAGCATTTT.

In its sample, this clone was seen once. This sequence joins TRBV7-9 and TRBJ1-2; TRBD1 aligns across 8 bases. From germline, CDR1 is SEHNR and CDR2 FQNEAQ (reference sequence). The CDR3 runs to 14 residues. Trimming cost V 2 bases and J 6 bases; bases outside gene matches: 5. This chain's CDR3 is CASSLTAGGHGYTF. The CDR3 region has the DNA TGTGCCAGCAGCTTAACCGCAGGGGGCCATGGCTACACCTTC. Variable domain in full (rest from reference TRBV7-9 and TRBJ1-2): DTGVSQNPRHKITKRGQNVTFRCDPISEHNRLYWYRQTLGQGPEFLTYFQNEAQLEKSRLLSDRFSAERPKGSFSTLEIQRTEQGDSAMYLCASSLTAGGHGYTFGSGTRLTVV.